These T cell receptor beta chains were read from a single sample in a study of blood T cell repertoires in COVID-19. Profiled with immunoSEQ multiplex PCR; TCRdb holds only in-frame clones, not every one. There are some 340,000 clones in the sample; around four fifths occur only once, and less than 6% lies in the top ten. Sequencing input: PBMCs or T cells enriched from blood (not recorded which). The receptors derive from a woman between 45 and 65 years old who had recovered from COVID-19. Each CDR3 is given with its conserved first and last residue. Each record gives: clone size, V gene, J gene, D gene, CDR3 DNA, CDR3 protein. The D gene is left open where the match is weak. The size field is filled for only some rows; it gives once, few, many or a size class.

clone size: NA; V gene: TRBV7-9; J gene: TRBJ2-2; D gene: NA; CDR3 DNA: TGTGCCAGCAGGTCCTCCGGCGGGCTTGGCACCGGGGAGCTGTTTTTT; CDR3 protein: CASRSSGGLGTGELFF
clone size: once; V gene: TRBV18; J gene: TRBJ2-4; D gene: NA; CDR3 DNA: TGTGCCAGCTCACCCGGGGTAGCAAGAGACATTCAGTACTTC; CDR3 protein: CASSPGVARDIQYF
clone size: NA; V gene: TRBV9; J gene: TRBJ1-2; D gene: NA; CDR3 DNA: TGTGCCAGCAGCGTAGGCGGGGGGGACTATGGCTACACCTTC; CDR3 protein: CASSVGGGDYGYTF
clone size: NA; V gene: TRBV11-2; J gene: TRBJ2-1; D gene: NA; CDR3 DNA: TGTGCCAGCAGCTTAGGCCCGGGAACCTACAATGAGCAGTTCTTC; CDR3 protein: CASSLGPGTYNEQFF
clone size: once; V gene: TRBV9; J gene: TRBJ2-1; D gene: NA; CDR3 DNA: TGTGCCAGCAGCGCCCCCAGTCAGTACAATGAGCAGTTCTTC; CDR3 protein: CASSAPSQYNEQFF
clone size: NA; V gene: TRBV30; J gene: TRBJ1-5; D gene: NA; CDR3 DNA: TGTGCCTGGAGTGTTCAGGGCAGCCGTCAGCCCCAGCATTTT; CDR3 protein: CAWSVQGSRQPQHF
clone size: NA; V gene: TRBV18; J gene: TRBJ2-3; D gene: TRBD1; CDR3 DNA: TGTGCCAGCTCACCTACAGGGGGCACAGATACGCAGTATTTT; CDR3 protein: CASSPTGGTDTQYF
clone size: NA; V gene: TRBV25-1; J gene: TRBJ2-2; D gene: TRBD1; CDR3 DNA: TGTGCCAGCAGTGATCTGACAGGGTACACCGGGGAGCTGTTTTTT; CDR3 protein: CASSDLTGYTGELFF
clone size: NA; V gene: TRBV6-1; J gene: TRBJ2-1; D gene: NA; CDR3 DNA: TGTGCCAGCAGTGAAGGGGCGTGGAATGAGCAGTTCTTC; CDR3 protein: CASSEGAWNEQFF
clone size: NA; V gene: TRBV18; J gene: TRBJ2-3; D gene: NA; CDR3 DNA: TGTGCCAGCTCACATAGCGGCACAGATACGCAGTATTTT; CDR3 protein: CASSHSGTDTQYF
clone size: once; V gene: TRBV27; J gene: TRBJ2-3; D gene: NA; CDR3 DNA: TGTGCCAGCAGTGCGACAGGTTGGGGCACAGATACGCAGTATTTT; CDR3 protein: CASSATGWGTDTQYF
clone size: NA; V gene: TRBV10-3; J gene: TRBJ1-2; D gene: NA; CDR3 DNA: TGTGCCATCAGTGAGTCAGACAGCCGAGATAGGGGCTACACCTTC; CDR3 protein: CAISESDSRDRGYTF
clone size: NA; V gene: TRBV29-1; J gene: TRBJ1-1; D gene: TRBD1; CDR3 DNA: TGCAGCGTTGGTAGTGGGACAGGGGCCTCTGAAGCTTTCTTT; CDR3 protein: CSVGSGTGASEAFF
clone size: NA; V gene: TRBV28; J gene: TRBJ2-7; D gene: TRBD2; CDR3 DNA: TGTGCCAGCAGTCTGTCTGGGGGGGGGTACGAGCAGTACTTC; CDR3 protein: CASSLSGGGYEQYF
clone size: NA; V gene: TRBV25-1; J gene: TRBJ1-2; D gene: NA; CDR3 DNA: TGTGCCAGCAGTGCCGGAGGGGACAACTATGGCTACACCTTC; CDR3 protein: CASSAGGDNYGYTF
clone size: NA; V gene: TRBV25-1; J gene: TRBJ2-7; D gene: TRBD2; CDR3 DNA: TGTGCCAGCAGGGGGGGGACGGCCTACGAGCAGTACTTC; CDR3 protein: CASRGGTAYEQYF
clone size: NA; V gene: TRBV15; J gene: TRBJ2-5; D gene: NA; CDR3 DNA: TGTGCCACCAGCAGGAACTTGAGGGAAGGGGAGACCCAGTACTTC; CDR3 protein: CATSRNLREGETQYF
clone size: few; V gene: TRBV14; J gene: TRBJ1-1; D gene: NA; CDR3 DNA: TGTGCCAGCAGCCGAGAGGCTGTAGGGGGCACTGAAGCTTTCTTT; CDR3 protein: CASSREAVGGTEAFF
clone size: few; V gene: TRBV7-2; J gene: TRBJ2-5; D gene: NA; CDR3 DNA: TGTGCCAGCAGCTTAGCGACAGGATACCAAGAGACCCAGTACTTC; CDR3 protein: CASSLATGYQETQYF
clone size: once; V gene: TRBV7-9; J gene: TRBJ1-5; D gene: NA; CDR3 DNA: TGTGCCAGCAGTCCGGACATTGGGCAGCCCCAGCATTTT; CDR3 protein: CASSPDIGQPQHF
clone size: NA; V gene: TRBV5-1; J gene: TRBJ1-2; D gene: NA; CDR3 DNA: TGCGCCAGCAGCTTGGATGGGGGCTTTGGCTACACCTTC; CDR3 protein: CASSLDGGFGYTF
clone size: NA; V gene: TRBV19; J gene: TRBJ1-2; D gene: NA; CDR3 DNA: TGTGCCAGTACCTTATCGGGGTTCGGTACTTACTCTAACTATGGCTACACCTTC; CDR3 protein: CASTLSGFGTYSNYGYTF
clone size: NA; V gene: TRBV4-1; J gene: TRBJ1-5; D gene: TRBD1; CDR3 DNA: TGCGCCAGCAGCCAACCGGGACAGGGAACTAGCAATCAGCCCCAGCATTTT; CDR3 protein: CASSQPGQGTSNQPQHF
clone size: NA; V gene: TRBV19; J gene: TRBJ1-5; D gene: TRBD1; CDR3 DNA: TGTGCCAGTAGTAAGCAAGCACCGGGACAGGGGTCGGGCAATCAGCCCCAGCATTTT; CDR3 protein: CASSKQAPGQGSGNQPQHF
clone size: NA; V gene: TRBV19; J gene: TRBJ1-5; D gene: TRBD1; CDR3 DNA: TGTGCCAGTAGTATCGACAGGGGGCCGACTCAGCCCCAGCATTTT; CDR3 protein: CASSIDRGPTQPQHF
clone size: NA; V gene: TRBV12-3/TRBV12-4; J gene: TRBJ1-6; D gene: NA; CDR3 DNA: TGTGCCAGCAGTTTCCTCCAGGGATCACCCCTCCACTTT; CDR3 protein: CASSFLQGSPLHF
clone size: NA; V gene: TRBV30; J gene: TRBJ1-5; D gene: NA; CDR3 DNA: TGTGCCTGGAGTGGCGGCCGGGATCAGCCCCAGCATTTT; CDR3 protein: CAWSGGRDQPQHF
clone size: NA; V gene: TRBV6-2/TRBV6-3; J gene: TRBJ1-1; D gene: TRBD1; CDR3 DNA: TGTGCCAGCAGTGACGGGGGACAGGGGCGTCCTTTCTTT; CDR3 protein: CASSDGGQGRPFF
clone size: NA; V gene: TRBV30; J gene: TRBJ1-1; D gene: TRBD1; CDR3 DNA: TGTGCCTGGGCGTATGCAGGGGGCACTGAAGCTTTCTTT; CDR3 protein: CAWAYAGGTEAFF
clone size: NA; V gene: TRBV6-5; J gene: TRBJ1-1; D gene: TRBD1; CDR3 DNA: TGTGCCAGCACCGGGACAGGGGCCACTGAAGCTTTCTTT; CDR3 protein: CASTGTGATEAFF
clone size: NA; V gene: TRBV5-1; J gene: TRBJ1-2; D gene: TRBD1; CDR3 DNA: TGCGCCAGCAGCTCCGGGACAGGGCTGGACGGCTACACCTTC; CDR3 protein: CASSSGTGLDGYTF
clone size: NA; V gene: TRBV5-4; J gene: TRBJ1-2; D gene: TRBD1; CDR3 DNA: TGTGCCAGCAGTCACGGACAGGGCCGGGGCTACACCTTC; CDR3 protein: CASSHGQGRGYTF
clone size: once; V gene: TRBV11-2; J gene: TRBJ1-1; D gene: NA; CDR3 DNA: TGTGCCAGCAGCTTAGTTGTGAGGAACACTGAAGCTTTCTTT; CDR3 protein: CASSLVVRNTEAFF
clone size: once; V gene: TRBV7-2; J gene: TRBJ1-3; D gene: NA; CDR3 DNA: TGTGCCAGCAGTCAGGGGCCCGGCACCATATATTTT; CDR3 protein: CASSQGPGTIYF
clone size: NA; V gene: TRBV2; J gene: TRBJ2-1; D gene: NA; CDR3 DNA: TGTGCCAGCGGGGGGTTCGTCTCCTACAATGAGCAGTTCTTC; CDR3 protein: CASGGFVSYNEQFF
clone size: few; V gene: TRBV30; J gene: TRBJ2-7; D gene: NA; CDR3 DNA: TGTGCCTGCTGTTCCTCCGGGACTCTAAAGCAGTACTTC; CDR3 protein: CACCSSGTLKQYF
clone size: NA; V gene: TRBV5-1; J gene: TRBJ1-1; D gene: NA; CDR3 DNA: TGCGCCAGCAGCCTGGCTTTGTGGAACACTGAAGCTTTCTTT; CDR3 protein: CASSLALWNTEAFF
clone size: NA; V gene: TRBV19; J gene: TRBJ2-7; D gene: NA; CDR3 DNA: TGTGCCAGTAGTCCGCGCGTCTATAACGCCTACGAGCAGTACTTC; CDR3 protein: CASSPRVYNAYEQYF
clone size: NA; V gene: TRBV5-5; J gene: TRBJ2-1; D gene: TRBD1; CDR3 DNA: TGTGCCAGCAGCTGGACCGGGACAGGGTCCTACAATGAGCAGTTCTTC; CDR3 protein: CASSWTGTGSYNEQFF
clone size: few; V gene: TRBV28; J gene: TRBJ1-6; D gene: NA; CDR3 DNA: TGTGCCAGCAGTGGGGGGGCGGGCCATAATTCACCCCTCCACTTT; CDR3 protein: CASSGGAGHNSPLHF
clone size: NA; V gene: TRBV4-1; J gene: TRBJ1-3; D gene: NA; CDR3 DNA: TGCGCCAGCAGCCAAGTGGCCAGCTCTGGAAACACCATATATTTT; CDR3 protein: CASSQVASSGNTIYF
clone size: NA; V gene: TRBV9; J gene: TRBJ1-6; D gene: TRBD1; CDR3 DNA: TGTGCCAGCAGCTCTTACCTAGGACAGGCGAATTCACCCCTCCACTTT; CDR3 protein: CASSSYLGQANSPLHF